Following are 20 T cell receptor beta chains from one sample sequenced in a study of blood T cells in healthy people across ages. With a J-beta primer mix and a sample-barcoded 5' primer, a second PCR ran 7 to 11 cycles. TCRdb re-derived calls from the 5' RACE reads in MiXCR, one entry per CDR3 protein. The sample has about 1.5 million distinct CDR3 sequences; approximately 39% are singletons. Sequenced: blood. All receptors come from a young woman in good health.

The rearrangement links TRBV7-3 to TRBJ1-1; D might be TRBD1 (6 bases). Germline V gene sequence: CDR1 SGHTA, CDR2 FQGTGA. CDR3 length equals 14 residues. V gave up 4 bases and J gave up 6 bases, with 15 bases separating them. Written as DNA, the CDR3 is TGTGCCAGCAGCTCACAAGGACAGTCGGCTGAAGCTTTCTTT. Protein: CASSSQGQSAEAFF.

In its sample, this clonotype was seen a few times. The chain employs TRBV11-2 and TRBJ2-7, with 8 bases matching TRBD2. The CDR3 length is 14 residues. CDR1 is SGHAT and CDR2 is FQNNGV in the germline V gene. Germline trimming cut 4 bases from V and 3 bases from J; bases unmatched to any gene: 5. This CDR3 is CASSYTSGFYEQYF. CDR3 bases: TGTGCCAGCAGCTATACTAGCGGATTCTACGAGCAGTACTTC.

The chain uses TRBV20-1 and TRBJ2-3, with 10 nucleotides matching TRBD2. Germline trimming cut 5 bases from V and 1 base from J; bases unmatched to any gene: 15. The CDR3 has 18 residues. Germline V lookup: CDR1 DFQATT, CDR2 SNEGSKA (reference sequence). CDR3 residues: CSAPVERLAGGRTDTQYF. The DNA for the CDR3 is TGCAGTGCTCCGGTAGAGAGGTTAGCGGGGGGACGCACAGATACGCAGTATTTT.

This clonotype was counted only a few times. This chain connects TRBV27 to TRBJ2-1; 7 nucleotides agree with TRBD2. V trimming: 5 bases; J trimming: 6 bases; junction bases outside the gene matches: 10. Per the germline V gene, CDR1 is MNHEY and CDR2 is SMNVEV (reference sequence). CDR3 length equals 15 residues. CDR3 nucleotide sequence: TGTGCCAGCAGTAAACTAGCGCTACGGGTCAATGAGCAGTTCTTC. This encodes CASSKLALRVNEQFF.

The chain has TRBV7-8 and TRBJ2-5; D gene ambiguous. In germline, CDR1 is SGHVS, CDR2 FQNEAQ. CDR3 size: 15 residues. V was cut by 5 bases and J by 2 bases, with 15 bases left in between. Here the CDR3 reads CASSGRLQSQETQYF. In DNA form, the CDR3 reads TGTGCCAGCAGCGGTCGGCTTCAATCACAAGAGACCCAGTACTTC.

CDR3 DNA sequence: TGCAGTGGGGCACTAGTGAGCCACTACGAGCAGTACTTC. It is translated as CSGALVSHYEQYF. The chain links TRBV20-1 to TRBJ2-7; TRBD2 is a possible D gene (5 bases). The length of the CDR3 is 13 residues. Trimming cost V 7 bases and J 3 bases, with 16 bases left between them. Germline values: CDR1 DFQATT, CDR2 SNEGSKA (reference sequence).

This clonotype occurred a few times. J is TRBJ1-6 and V is TRBV7-9, with D unclear. Germline V gene lookup returns CDR1 SEHNR and CDR2 FQNEAQ (reference sequence). The germline V and J ends were trimmed by 1 base and 3 bases, with 7 bases remaining between them. The length of the CDR3 is 15 residues. The CDR3: CASSLEGNYNSPLHF. CDR3 coding DNA: TGTGCCAGCAGCTTAGAAGGGAACTATAATTCACCCCTCCACTTT.

This chain links TRBV6-2 or TRBV6-3 with TRBJ2-7; TRBD2 matches at 7 bases. The J segment lost 5 bases and the V segment lost 6 bases, leaving 10 bases of the junction unmatched. The CDR3 is 14 residues long. Germline CDR1 and CDR2: MNHEY and SVGEGT. Here the CDR3 reads CASRLRTRGDEQYF. Written as DNA, the CDR3 is TGTGCCAGCAGACTACGGACTAGGGGCGACGAGCAGTACTTC.

This clonotype has just a few counts. The chain has TRBV29-1 and TRBJ2-5, with TRBD1 matching over 7 bases. The CDR3 has 13 amino acids. V lost 5 bases to trimming and J lost 2 bases; unmatched junction nucleotides: 5. CDR1 and CDR2 (germline): SQVTM, ANQGSEA. CDR3 residues: CSVNPGQQETQYF. For the CDR3, the DNA is TGCAGCGTTAACCCGGGACAGCAAGAGACCCAGTACTTC. Together with reference TRBV29-1 and TRBJ2-5, the CDR3 gives the full variable domain: SAVISQKPSRDICQRGTSLTIQCQVDSQVTMMFWYRQQPGQSLTLIATANQGSEATYESGFVIDKFPISRPNLTFSTLTVSNMSPEDSSIYLCSVNPGQQETQYFGPGTRLLVL.

This clonotype has just a few counts. The chain carries TRBV5-1 and TRBJ1-5, with TRBD1 as a possible D gene (6 bases). The CDR3 totals 16 residues. Trimming took off 0 bases at V and 2 bases at J, with 12 bases between the two ends. Germline V gene sequence: CDR1 SGHRS, CDR2 YFSETQ. The CDR3 DNA follows: TGCGCCAGCAGCTTGGGAGGGGGGGCAGGCAATCAGCCCCAGCATTTT. Protein sequence: CASSLGGGAGNQPQHF. Variable domain in full (rest from reference TRBV5-1 and TRBJ1-5): KAGVTQTPRYLIKTRGQQVTLSCSPISGHRSVSWYQQTPGQGLQFLFEYFSETQRNKGNFPGRFSGRQFSNSRSEMNVSTLELGDSALYLCASSLGGGAGNQPQHFGDGTRLSIL.

This clonotype was counted only a few times. CDR3 DNA sequence: TGTGCCAGCAGTCATACTTGGGGGGGCGCCCGGGGTGGTTATGGCTACACCTTC. Its protein is CASSHTWGGARGGYGYTF. The gene calls are TRBV12-3 or TRBV12-4 and TRBJ1-2, with a weak D call TRBD1 (6 bases). Trimming cost V 5 bases and J 5 bases, with 27 bases left between them. The CDR3 contains 18 residues.

In this sample, this clonotype turned up once. The genes are TRBV27 and TRBJ2-3; TRBD2 aligns across 11 bases. Germline V gene sequence: CDR1 MNHEY, CDR2 SMNVEV (reference sequence). V shed 4 bases and J 0 bases; nucleotides not matched to a gene: 9. The CDR3 is 18 amino acids. DNA of the CDR3: TGTGCCAGCAGTTCCAGACTAGCGGGGACCTATAGCACAGATACGCAGTATTTT. This sequence encodes CASSSRLAGTYSTDTQYF.

V and J are TRBV11-1 and TRBJ2-6; D might be TRBD1 or TRBD2, each matching 5 bases. The CDR3 has 17 residues. Germline lookup yields CDR1 SGHAT and CDR2 FQDESV (reference sequence). In DNA form, the CDR3 reads TGTGTTAGCAGCTTAGCTAGTGGGGGACGTGGGGCCAACGTCCTGACTTTC. Its translation is CVSSLASGGRGANVLTF.

The sample holds a few counts of this clonotype. The chain joins TRBV7-9 to TRBJ2-7; D not resolved. This CDR3 is built from 13 residues. The germline V and J ends were trimmed by 5 bases and 4 bases, with 12 bases remaining between them. Germline V gene lookup returns CDR1 SEHNR and CDR2 FQNEAQ (reference sequence). CDR3 nucleotide sequence: TGTGCCAGCAGCCTAGTGAGAACTTACGAGCAGTACTTC. Translated: CASSLVRTYEQYF. Full variable domain (rest looked up from reference TRBV7-9 and TRBJ2-7): DTGVSQNPRHKITKRGQNVTFRCDPISEHNRLYWYRQTLGQGPEFLTYFQNEAQLEKSRLLSDRFSAERPKGSFSTLEIQRTEQGDSAMYLCASSLVRTYEQYFGPGTRLTVT.

The rearrangement joins TRBV7-9 to TRBJ2-1, with a possible D match to TRBD2 (6 bases). Looked up from germline, CDR1 is SEHNR and CDR2 is FQNEAQ (reference sequence). The CDR3 has 13 residues. V was pared by 7 bases and J by 1 base, with 8 bases between. CDR3 amino acids: CASMAGSYNEQFF. CDR3 nucleotides: TGTGCCAGCATGGCGGGGTCCTACAATGAGCAGTTCTTC.

The rearrangement uses TRBV7-9 and TRBJ2-1; D may be TRBD1 or TRBD2 (6 bases each). The V gene lost 5 bases and the J gene lost 5 bases, with 16 bases spanning the gap. The CDR3 totals 15 residues. Germline V gives CDR1 SEHNR, CDR2 FQNEAQ (reference sequence). In DNA, the CDR3 is TGTGCCAGCAGCCTAGAGCGGGCAGGGGACAATGAGCAGTTCTTC. Translating it yields CASSLERAGDNEQFF.

This clonotype was observed a handful of times. The rearrangement uses TRBV20-1 and TRBJ2-5, with 8 nucleotides matching TRBD1. Gene TRBJ2-7 matches the end of the DNA better, so the J call may be wrong. The CDR3 runs to 15 residues. Germline CDR1 is DFQATT and CDR2 is SNEGSKA (reference sequence). The CDR3 sequence is CSARVPLDRVDEQYF. CDR3 in DNA: TGCAGTGCTAGAGTCCCTTTGGACAGGGTGGACGAGCAGTACTTC.

This clonotype was counted only a few times. This sequence joins TRBV29-1 and TRBJ2-7; a weak D match, TRBD1 (5 bases). The CDR3 contains 12 residues. Germline values: CDR1 SQVTM, CDR2 ANQGSEA. Between the trimmed V and J ends, which lost 2 bases and 4 bases, there was a span of 9 bases. CDR3 bases: TGCAGCGTTGAAATGACAGAATACGAGCAGTACTTC. Residues: CSVEMTEYEQYF.

The CDR3: CASSLGPLRGAFF. Written as DNA, the CDR3 is TGTGCCAGCTCACTTGGACCCCTCCGTGGAGCTTTCTTT. V usage is TRBV18 and J usage is TRBJ1-1; unclear D gene. Trimming pared 4 bases from V and 10 bases from J, leaving 16 bases between. Germline assignment: CDR1 KGHSH and CDR2 LQKENI. This CDR3 is built from 13 residues.

At least ten counts were recorded for this clonotype. V is TRBV6-2 or TRBV6-3 and J is TRBJ2-5; 8 nucleotides match TRBD2. This CDR3 is 13 amino acids long. Germline trimming cut 11 bases from V and 1 base from J; bases unmatched to any gene: 6. Looked up from germline, CDR1 is MNHEY and CDR2 is SVGEGT. Here the CDR3 DNA reads TGTGCCTCGAAGCGGGGGCTCCAAGAGACCCAGTACTTC. This encodes CASKRGLQETQYF.